One sample yielded the 14 T cell receptor beta chains listed below, sequenced in a study of cytomegalovirus exposure and HLA in healthy donors. 13 Jbeta primers and 60 Vbeta primers were used for the PCR. The assay was immunoSEQ multiplex PCR, and TCRdb's table has in-frame clones only and misses some. The table includes 89,000 or so clones, around 80% detected once. Sequencing input: PBMCs. The receptor set was obtained from a man aged 18 to 30 in good health and CMV-seropositive.

The chain carries TRBV27 and TRBJ1-5, with TRBD1 matching over 10 bases. V lost 5 bases and J lost 7; bases outside the gene matches: 5. The germline V gene encodes CDR1 MNHEY and CDR2 SMNVEV (reference sequence). The CDR3 is made up of 14 amino acids. The chain's CDR3 is CASSRRDRGQPQHF. In nucleotides, the CDR3 is TGTGCCAGCAGTCGGCGGGACAGGGGCCAGCCCCAGCATTTT.

The chain couples TRBV11-1 to TRBJ1-6, with TRBD1 matching 7 bases. The CDR3 spans 14 residues. Germline V gene lookup returns CDR1 SGHAT and CDR2 FQDESV (reference sequence). V lost 1 base, J lost 7 bases, and 1 base stayed unmatched. Here the CDR3 DNA reads TGTGCCAGCAGCTTAGTAGGGGGCAATTCACCCCTCCACTTT. Protein sequence: CASSLVGGNSPLHF.

The chain is built from TRBV2 and TRBJ2-3; D unresolved. Trimming took off 2 bases at V and 0 bases at J, with 9 bases between the two ends. Germline lookup yields CDR1 SNHLY and CDR2 FYNNEI. The CDR3 extends over 15 amino acids. The CDR3 region is CASSESPLSTDTQYF. The CDR3 DNA follows: TGTGCCAGCAGTGAAAGCCCTTTAAGCACAGATACGCAGTATTTT. The full variable domain, its missing parts supplied by reference TRBV2 and TRBJ2-3, is EPEVTQTPSHQVTQMGQEVILRCVPISNHLYFYWYRQILGQKVEFLVSFYNNEISEKSEIFDDQFSVERPDGSNFTLKIRSTKLEDSAMYFCASSESPLSTDTQYFGPGTRLTVL.

Points on this clone: The sample carries other DNA sequences with the same CDR3. V gene TRBV28 combines with J gene TRBJ2-5; 7 bases align to TRBD1. CDR3 length equals 14 residues. V gave up 6 bases and J gave up 1 base; unmatched junction bases: 5. CDR1 is MDHEN, CDR2 SYDVKM, per germline. The CDR3 reads CASSLGTVQETQYF. CDR3 DNA: TGTGCCAGCAGCCTTGGGACAGTCCAAGAGACCCAGTACTTC.

The chain carries TRBV5-4 and TRBJ2-5; 8 bases map to TRBD2. Per germline, CDR1 SGHNT and CDR2 YYREEE (reference sequence). The CDR3 loop spans 15 amino acids. Trimming at V came to 4 bases and at J to 5 bases, leaving 10 bases not matched to a gene. DNA of the CDR3: TGTGCCAGCAGCCTCGGAGCGGGGGCCGGGGAGACCCAGTACTTC. Its translation: CASSLGAGAGETQYF.

The chain combines TRBV2 with TRBJ2-5, with D possibly being TRBD2 (5 bases). Germline assignment: CDR1 SNHLY and CDR2 FYNNEI. The CDR3 is 13 amino acids. Trimming pared 5 bases from V and 7 bases from J, leaving 14 bases between. The CDR3: CASSILQSGTQYF. In DNA form, the CDR3 reads TGTGCCAGCAGTATCCTACAAAGCGGGACCCAGTACTTC.

This chain links TRBV10-3 with TRBJ2-3, with D unclear. This CDR3 region has 12 residues. Germline CDR1 reads ENHRY; CDR2 reads SYGVKD. The V end lost 3 bases, the J end lost 4 bases, and 5 bases lay between the germline ends. The CDR3 protein is CAISDRADTQYF. CDR3 DNA: TGTGCCATCAGTGACCGCGCAGATACGCAGTATTTT.

CDR3 region: CASRWVQGDTQYF. CDR3 DNA: TGTGCCAGTAGATGGGTACAGGGAGATACGCAGTATTTT. This rearrangement joins TRBV19 to TRBJ2-3; TRBD1 is a possible D gene (6 bases). From germline, CDR1 is LNHDA and CDR2 SQIVND (reference sequence). Trimming left V 6 bases short and J 5 bases short, with 12 bases between. The CDR3 consists of 13 residues.

J is TRBJ1-2 and V is TRBV27; TRBD1 is a possible D gene (5 bases). Germline-derived CDR1 and CDR2 are MNHEY and SMNVEV (reference sequence). The CDR3 has 14 amino acids. Trimming removed 2 bases from V and 8 bases from J, with 15 bases in between. The chain's CDR3 is CASSLRQGIQGYTF. The DNA of the CDR3 is TGTGCCAGCAGTTTAAGGCAGGGCATCCAAGGCTACACCTTC.

The V and J genes are TRBV4-1 and TRBJ2-7; D remains ambiguous. This CDR3 region has 14 residues. V dropped 3 bases and J dropped 6 bases, with 15 bases sitting between them. CDR1 is MGHRA and CDR2 is YSYEKL in the germline V gene. In DNA form, the CDR3 reads TGCGCCAGCAGCCAGGATGTACCAGGTTTCGAGCAGTACTTC. Translating it yields CASSQDVPGFEQYF.

The rearrangement joins TRBV25-1 to TRBJ2-2; D ambiguous. The ends were cut back, 6 bases at V and 0 bases at J, with 20 bases in the middle. Per germline, CDR1 MGHDK and CDR2 SYGVNS. CDR3 length equals 18 residues. CDR3 amino acids: CASSSLRGSFTNTGELFF. The CDR3 nucleotides are TGTGCCAGCAGCTCCCTTAGAGGCAGCTTCACGAACACCGGGGAGCTGTTTTTT.

In its sample, this clone was seen once. V and J are TRBV6-5 and TRBJ1-2, with D uncertain. Trimming left V 0 bases short and J 7 bases short, with 9 bases between. The CDR3 has 13 residues. Germline CDR1 and CDR2: MNHEY and SVGAGI. DNA of the CDR3: TGTGCCAGCAGTTACTCAGCGTTGAGTGGCTACACCTTC. Translation: CASSYSALSGYTF.

This chain connects TRBV6-1 to TRBJ2-7; 12 nucleotides align to TRBD1. The CDR3 is 15 amino acids. The junction had 11 bases not matched to a gene; V was cut back by 6 bases and J by 8 bases. CDR1 is MNHNS and CDR2 is SASEGT in the germline V gene. DNA for the CDR3: TGTGCCAGCAGCTTCGAGCCGGGACAGGGGGCACAGCAGTACTTC. Encoded protein: CASSFEPGQGAQQYF.

V is TRBV11-2 and J is TRBJ2-1, with 15 positions matching TRBD2. This CDR3 has 17 residues. Trimming at V came to 5 bases and at J to 6 bases, leaving 8 bases not matched to a gene. Germline CDR1 SGHAT, CDR2 FQNNGV. The CDR3 DNA is TGTGCCAGCAGCCCGATAGGGGGACTAGCGGGGGGCAATGAGCAGTTCTTC. Protein: CASSPIGGLAGGNEQFF.